This T cell receptor (beta chain) is from a study of post-analysis software for immune sequencing data. Study details: In terms of disease course, relapsing-remitting, secondary progressive and progressive-relapsing multiple sclerosis were included.

Whole-study results and caveats: By F measure, samples from a shared preparation batch strongly co-clustered. Significantly lower normalized Chao1 diversity was seen in multiple sclerosis patients than in controls.

This clonotype came up a few times. Its antigen is not known. Carried by the TCR beta cDNA libraries were unique molecular identifiers. Out of roughly 0.85 to 11 million T cells, 480,000 or so cDNA molecules were generated. TCRdb itself ran the PCR reads through MiXCR, one entry per CDR3 protein. The sample has 250,000 to 300,000 distinct CDR3 sequences; 36% are singletons. The sequence derives from a girl aged 5-17 years with multiple sclerosis. The sequencing input was blood.

The CDR3: CASSFEGAGTEAFF. CDR3 DNA: TGCGCCAGCAGCTTCGAGGGGGCCGGCACTGAAGCTTTCTTT. The rearrangement uses TRBV5-1 and TRBJ1-1; TRBD1 matches at 7 bases. The CDR3 consists of 14 residues. The V segment lost 2 bases and the J segment 4 bases; nucleotides outside the gene matches: 5. Per the germline V gene, CDR1 is SGHRS and CDR2 is YFSETQ.